The present TCR beta chain was sequenced within a study of cytomegalovirus exposure and HLA in healthy donors (TCRdb year 2017). Describing the broader study: In an earlier analysis of under 600 of the donors, 250 to 300 Gb of sequence data and some 120 million unique TCR beta sequences from about 190 million T cells were reported. Around 300 gigabases of sequencing data and tens of millions of unique TCR sequences were included in an early release covering 550 to 800 HLA-typed donors. Of the roughly 400 genotyped donors, roughly 76% were placed in the genetic ancestry cluster associated with self-reported Caucasian donors. The study was designed to test whether signatures of past pathogen exposure could be identified by cataloging public T cell receptors. The study profiled the T cell repertoires of 666 subjects by immunosequencing and related them to cytomegalovirus serostatus. Besides the first cohort of 500 to 700 subjects, a separate validation cohort made up of about 120 different subjects was used. The study combined high-throughput TCR immunosequencing, statistical association of individual TCRs with disease status, and machine learning to predict cytomegalovirus infection status. In a later analysis, previously published TCR beta repertoires from some 640 donors were re-analyzed and high-resolution HLA genotyping was added so that TCR occurrence patterns could be studied. Rather than using new phenotypic data, the later analysis identified candidate immune exposures from TCR beta sequences and from how often those sequences occurred across donors. In an earlier analysis of over 550 of the donors, high-throughput TCR beta sequencing was used to judge whether each TCR beta V gene segment behaved as functional or pseudogenic. Donor age, sex, ethnicity and CMV serostatus were compiled together with the repertoire data. A later genetic analysis used genome-wide SNP genotypes for about 65% of the 666 donors, treating that subset as a discovery cohort. All discovery cohort repertoires had been generated using a single sequencing platform. HLA typing included class I and class II loci at four-digit resolution. The number of donors typed differed by locus, with roughly 620-630 for A, B, C, DRB1 and DQB1, roughly 520 for DQA1, over 600 for DPA1, and around 450 for DPB1. Roughly 5 DR-DQ haplotypes were handled as single units for association and clustering, since linkage in the cohort was strong. Across 398 genotyped donors of the cohort, an average of about 250,000 unique TCR beta nucleotide sequences per donor were sequenced, and approximately 17% of those sequences were non-productive.

The cohort consisted of hundreds of healthy bone marrow donors. At the time of sampling, every cohort member was nominally healthy, though immune exposures that went unrecorded were likely present. The donor tested CMV seronegative and was one of the 352 seronegative cohort members. A peripheral blood sample was collected from each donor, and TCR beta sequencing was performed on peripheral blood mononuclear cells. The Qiagen DNeasy Blood Extraction Kit was used to extract genomic DNA from the blood cell samples. About this clone itself: Its antigen target is currently unknown. It has no much larger one-base neighbor in the sample; base qualities were not kept.

Libraries were built with the immunoSEQ multiplex PCR assay. The multiplex PCR relied on a mix of 60 forward primers for TCR Vbeta segments and 13 reverse primers for TCR Jbeta segments. The CDR3 region of rearranged TCR beta genes was amplified from genomic DNA with a multiplex PCR assay. On the Illumina HiSeq System, the amplified TCR beta libraries were sequenced as 87-base-pair reads. For the original study's pipeline: A later analysis tallied 75 million to 95 million unique TCR beta chains across the approximately 670 repertoires, and around 12 million of those chains were shared by two or more donors. Raw reads were error-corrected and collapsed into unique sequences with a nearest-neighbor algorithm that merged closely related sequences to remove PCR and sequencing errors. CDR3 sequences were aligned to IMGT reference sequences to assign V, D and J gene segments. For a sequence to be retained, a match of at least six nucleotides to both a V gene segment and a J gene segment was required. A rearrangement was called productive if the CDR3 had no stop codons and remained in frame with V and J, and every other rearrangement was called non-productive. CDR3 was defined according to IMGT convention as the region running from the second conserved V-encoded cysteine to the conserved J-encoded phenylalanine. The earlier analysis of 500 to 600 of the donors excluded sequences that lacked an unambiguous match to a single V gene segment. In an earlier analysis of around 590 of the donors, a V segment was called functional when productive rearrangements were above 56.7%, and segregating when the standard deviation between donors exceeded 5%. A statistical classification framework was developed to diagnose cytomegalovirus status using the catalog of TCR beta chain sequences. A later analysis assigned V and J genes by comparing TCR nucleotide sequences with IMGT/GENE-DB human TR gene sequences. In a later analysis, CDR3 sequences and most-parsimonious VDJ recombination scenarios were assigned using the TCRdist pipeline. In a later analysis, each TCR beta chain was defined by its CDR3 amino acid sequence together with its V-gene family, and reads lacking a unique V-gene family were excluded. To address suspected cross-contamination and a sequencing artifact, a later analysis removed 550 to 750 highly shared, low-generation-probability nucleotide sequences. In a later analysis, a clonal expansion index was calculated for each public chain from normalized within-repertoire ranks of inferred template counts. In a later analysis, generation probabilities were computed with a VDJ recombination model fitted to out-of-frame rearrangements, and the resulting probabilities were checked against IGoR. Hypergeometric tests were used in a later analysis to score TCR-TCR, TCR-HLA and TCR-CMV co-occurrence, with a repertoire-size bias correction applied to the TCR pairs. False discovery rates were estimated in a later analysis by permuting HLA or CMV assignments 20 times. In a later analysis, co-occurring TCRs were grouped using DBSCAN, and TCRdist sequence similarity was added for clustering within HLA-allele-positive subsets. Repertoires with fewer than 30,000 or more than 120,000 public chains, plus five repertoires with anomalous nucleotide sharing, were excluded from co-occurrence clustering. What TCRdb holds here is the immuneACCESS table cut down to in-frame rearrangements. Part of the clones is not present; checked against another copy, under half of the missing clones reflect an unresolved V gene, and the others are unexplained. That table gives V, J and clone size, and the DNA gave D and trimming. The table for this sample lists about 190,000 clones; around 87% of them were counted only once. Over 1% of the sample is in the top ten clones.

Cut back by 3 bases and 4 bases, the V and J ends lie 12 bases apart. CDR1 SNHLY and CDR2 FYNNEI were looked up in the germline V gene. Inclusive of the bounding cysteine and phenylalanine, the CDR3 is 14 residues long. The read is trimmed to its CDR3 DNA, 42 bases read in frame from base 1. Overall study results and their limits: The classifier was reported to diagnose cytomegalovirus status with high specificity and sensitivity in both the original and validation cohorts. The study listed 164 TCR beta chains as associated with cytomegalovirus. Some IMGT-functional V segments, including TRBV6-2 and TRBV6-3, could not be distinguished by the 87-base-pair reads and were therefore excluded. A further reported finding was that TCR beta sequences accurately predicted the HLA-A and HLA-B alleles for most subjects in the first cohort. Because HLA typing was missing for some donors at each locus, association tests included only the typed subset. In this cohort, only TCR beta chains were sequenced, and detectable features were limited by the absence of alpha or paired-chain data. According to a later analysis, most CMV-associated TCR beta chains appeared to be HLA-restricted, and the HLA associations seemed to be driven largely by CMV exposure. An association between a missense DCLRE1C variant and V-gene and J-gene trimming of TCR beta chains was found in a later genetic analysis and replicated in an independent cohort. In an earlier analysis of some 540 of the donors, most TCR beta V segments appeared in productive rearrangements about 87% or about 30% of the time, broadly matching IMGT annotations. A later genetic analysis reported fewer N-insertions in productive TCRs among donors in an Asian-associated ancestry cluster than the roughly 700-donor mean. Several of the top co-occurrence clusters appeared to be linked to parvovirus B19, influenza, CMV and Epstein-Barr virus, according to a later analysis. A group of highly shared sequence variants was considered likely to be a technical artifact of the sequencing pipeline. The authors suggested that the approach could potentially be extended to other disease states and immunological phenotypes. Immune exposure information for the cohort was limited to CMV serostatus. Most TCR sequences were observed very rarely across donors, whereas some public TCRs were present in many individuals. In vitro tests confirmed that a few of the cytomegalovirus-associated TCR beta chains recognize cytomegalovirus antigens. In a later analysis, HLA-associated TCR beta chains were found to be more clonally expanded and to have lower generation probabilities than equally common non-associated chains. In a later analysis, some 17,000 TCR beta sequences were associated with specific HLA alleles at a false discovery rate of 0.05. Correlated functional status among segregating V segments might reflect linkage disequilibrium, but an unknown experimental factor could not be ruled out. Because counts were too low, seventeen rarely observed V segments, including chromosome 9 orphons, were excluded from the earlier analysis of some 590 of the donors. The presence/absence analyses assumed that sequencing depth was roughly uniform across donors, and that assumption may not be true. According to a later analysis, TCR association rates differed among HLA loci, with DRB1 alleles showing the most associated TCRs and HLA-C alleles showing the fewest. Assigning TCR associations to individual alleles was difficult when HLA alleles, especially DR and DQ, strongly co-occurred.

The V and J genes are TRBV2 and TRBJ2-5, with a weak D call of TRBD2 (6 bases match). This TCR was sampled from a man younger than 45 in good health and CMV-seronegative. Sequenced: PBMCs. The CDR3 in this case is CASSDSPGAETQYF. The bases read TGTGCCAGCAGTGATTCTCCGGGAGCAGAGACCCAGTACTTC.